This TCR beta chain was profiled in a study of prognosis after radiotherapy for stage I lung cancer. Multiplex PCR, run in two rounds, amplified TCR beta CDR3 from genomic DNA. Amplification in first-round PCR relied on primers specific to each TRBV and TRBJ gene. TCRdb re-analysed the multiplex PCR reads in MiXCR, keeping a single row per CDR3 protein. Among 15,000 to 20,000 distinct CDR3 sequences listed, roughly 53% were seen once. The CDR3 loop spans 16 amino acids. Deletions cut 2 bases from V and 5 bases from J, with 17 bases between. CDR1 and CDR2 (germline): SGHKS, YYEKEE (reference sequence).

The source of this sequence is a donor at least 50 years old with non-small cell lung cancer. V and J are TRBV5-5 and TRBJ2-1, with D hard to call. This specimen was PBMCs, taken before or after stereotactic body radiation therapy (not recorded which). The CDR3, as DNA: TGTGCCAGCAGCTTTTCCCCCCCCGCCGACAACAATGAGCAGTTCTTC. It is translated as CASSFSPPADNNEQFF. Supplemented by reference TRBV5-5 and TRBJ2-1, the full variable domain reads DAGVTQSPTHLIKTRGQQVTLRCSPISGHKSVSWYQQVLGQGPQFIFQYYEKEERGRGNFPDRFSARQFPNYSSELNVNALLLGDSALYLCASSFSPPADNNEQFFGPGTRLTVL.